The T cell receptor beta chain under discussion was sequenced for a study of T cells in Graves' hyperthyroidism and ophthalmopathy. Study overall: The initial diagnosis was the point when peripheral blood was collected, ahead of any treatment.

Graves' hyperthyroidism was deemed stable given no ophthalmopathy progression within 18 months. Clinical symptoms, serum thyroxine and TRAb, thyroid ultrasound and orbital computed tomography together formed the diagnostic basis. Germline CDR1 is KGHSH and CDR2 is LQKENI. V shed 6 bases and J 7 bases; nucleotides not matched to a gene: 9. The CDR3 consists of 15 residues. Amplification of TCR beta CDR3 regions used RNA as the template. HTBI primers were used for first-round RT-PCR of the TCR CDR3. TCRdb reprocessed the multiplex PCR reads with MiXCR, giving one entry per CDR3 protein. The sample comprises about 740,000 distinct CDR3 sequences, less than 15% of which are singletons, and about a tenth rests with the top ten.

The receptor's source is a woman aged 18-29 years with Graves' hyperthyroidism. Sequencing used blood. This chain connects TRBV18 to TRBJ1-5, with 10 bases fitting TRBD1. This CDR3 reads CASSVGTGEWQPQHF. The CDR3 DNA is TGTGCCAGCTCGGTAGGGACAGGGGAGTGGCAGCCCCAGCATTTT.